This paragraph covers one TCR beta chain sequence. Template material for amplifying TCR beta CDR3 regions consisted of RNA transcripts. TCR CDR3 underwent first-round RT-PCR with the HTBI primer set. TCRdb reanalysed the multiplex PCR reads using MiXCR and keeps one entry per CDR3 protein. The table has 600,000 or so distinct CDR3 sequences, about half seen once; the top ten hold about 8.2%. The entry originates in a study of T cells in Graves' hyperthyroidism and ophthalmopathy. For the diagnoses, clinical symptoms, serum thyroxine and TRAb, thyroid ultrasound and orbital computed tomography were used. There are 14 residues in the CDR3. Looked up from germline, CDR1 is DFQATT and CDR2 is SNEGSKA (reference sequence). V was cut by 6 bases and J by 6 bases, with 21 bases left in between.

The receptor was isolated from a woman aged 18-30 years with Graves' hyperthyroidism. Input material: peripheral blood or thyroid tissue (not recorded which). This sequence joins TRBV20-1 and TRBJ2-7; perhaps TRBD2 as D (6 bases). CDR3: CSAFTWDSPSEQYF. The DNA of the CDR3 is TGCAGTGCCTTCACTTGGGACTCTCCGTCCGAGCAGTACTTC.